The 26 T cell receptor beta chains presented below share a single source sample, sequenced in a study of response to subunit inactivated influenza vaccine. Each CDR3 protein is one row after TCRdb ran MiXCR on the RT-PCR reads. The sample holds roughly 700,000 distinct CDR3 sequences, about 15% seen once. Source: PBMCs from blood, taken around two weeks before vaccination. Receptors originate from a man aged 45-65 years who received an inactivated influenza vaccine.

The chain uses TRBV4-1 and TRBJ2-3, with TRBD1 matching 9 bases. This CDR3 spans 16 amino acids. The V gene's germline CDR1 is MGHRA and CDR2 YSYEKL. J was trimmed by 5 bases and V by 2 bases; bases with no gene match: 8. CDR3 sequence: CASSQYPGQGRDTQYF. CDR3 bases: TGCGCCAGCAGCCAATATCCGGGACAGGGACGAGATACGCAGTATTTT.

This rearrangement joins TRBV7-2 to TRBJ2-3; 11 bases agree with TRBD2. The germline V gene has CDR1 SGHTA and CDR2 FQGNSA. This CDR3 contains 16 residues. V was pared by 6 bases and J by 4 bases, with 9 bases of the junction left unmatched. The DNA of the CDR3 is TGTGCCAGCAGGGGCGTGACTAGCGGGAACCCAGATACGCAGTATTTT. Its protein is CASRGVTSGNPDTQYF.

This clonotype was seen just once. This may arise from a read error, as a much more abundant clone is one base away. The CDR3 DNA reads as TGTGCCAGCAGCGGAAGGTCTAGCGGGATTCTCGACGAGCAGTACTTC. This gives the protein CASSGRSSGILDEQYF. V usage is TRBV13 and J usage is TRBJ2-7; 9 bases match TRBD2. Germline V CDR1 and CDR2: PRHDT, FYEKMQ (reference sequence). The CDR3 loop spans 16 amino acids. Trimming removed 5 bases from V and 5 bases from J; junction bases left unmatched: 13.

The chain uses TRBV9 and TRBJ1-6; D is uncertain. V shed 3 bases and J shed 6 bases, with 7 bases lying between them. Germline V gene sequence: CDR1 SGDLS, CDR2 YYNGEE. This CDR3 is 13 amino acids long. CDR3 in amino acids: CASSAESNSPLHF. CDR3 nucleotides: TGTGCCAGCAGCGCTGAAAGTAATTCACCCCTCCACTTT.

The V call is TRBV12-3 or TRBV12-4, the J call TRBJ2-5; possibly TRBD1 for D (6 bases). The CDR3 is 16 residues long. Trimming took 6 bases from V and 2 from J, leaving 19 bases between them. CDR3 loop: CASRGPGVGSQETQYF. The DNA of the CDR3 is TGTGCCAGCAGGGGACCAGGGGTCGGCTCGCAAGAGACCCAGTACTTC.

This clonotype appeared a few times. J is TRBJ1-5 and V is TRBV7-2, with 9 positions matching TRBD1. V lost 6 bases, J lost 6 bases, and 3 bases stayed unmatched. The CDR3 extends over 13 amino acids. Germline V gives CDR1 SGHTA, CDR2 FQGNSA. The CDR3 bases are TGTGCCAGCAGTAGGGACAGGGTTCAGCCCCAGCATTTT. It specifies CASSRDRVQPQHF.

This clonotype has a handful of counts. The rearrangement uses TRBV20-1 and TRBJ2-1, with D possibly being TRBD1 (6 bases). Trimming shortened V by 5 bases and J by 9 bases, and 20 bases separated the two germline ends. CDR1 and CDR2 from the germline V gene are DFQATT and SNEGSKA (reference sequence). The CDR3 consists of 14 residues. CDR3 nucleotides: TGCAGTGCTCCTAAGGCAGGGGCATCGGGTGAGCAGTTCTTC. Its translation: CSAPKAGASGEQFF.

This clonotype has more than one count but fewer than ten. The chain uses TRBV20-1 and TRBJ2-1; 7 positions match TRBD2. CDR3 length: 14 residues. Germline lookup yields CDR1 DFQATT and CDR2 SNEGSKA (reference sequence). V shed 1 base, J shed 9 bases, and the junction held 9 bases outside the gene matches. DNA for the CDR3: TGCAGTGCTAGAGCGACGGGGGGATATAGTGAGCAGTTCTTC. Translating it yields CSARATGGYSEQFF.

The chain combines TRBV5-1 with TRBJ2-5, with 9 bases fitting TRBD2. V lost 4 bases to trimming and J lost 3 bases; unmatched junction nucleotides: 7. CDR1 and CDR2 (germline): SGHRS, YFSETQ. CDR3 length equals 15 residues. CDR3 in DNA: TGCGCCAGCAGCCCAGGGACTAGCAGGGAAGAGACCCAGTACTTC. Translated: CASSPGTSREETQYF.

The rearrangement joins TRBV5-1 to TRBJ2-3, with D possibly being TRBD1 (7 bases). V was trimmed by 3 bases and J by 0 bases, leaving 17 bases between them. Looked up from germline, CDR1 is SGHRS and CDR2 is YFSETQ. The CDR3 covers 17 residues. The CDR3 nucleotides are TGCGCCAGCAGCTCACAGGGGCGCGGGACTAGCACAGATACGCAGTATTTT. Its translation is CASSSQGRGTSTDTQYF.

The genes are TRBV6-2 or TRBV6-3 and TRBJ2-2, with D possibly being TRBD1 (6 bases). In germline, CDR1 is MNHEY, CDR2 SVGEGT. V was clipped by 5 bases and J by 5 bases, with 15 bases between them. The CDR3 has 15 amino acids. CDR3 DNA: TGTGCCAGCAGTCGCACAGGGTTTTGGACCGGGGAGCTGTTTTTT. Translating gives CASSRTGFWTGELFF.

The chain joins TRBV5-5 to TRBJ1-2, with D uncertain. CDR1 is SGHKS and CDR2 is YYEKEE in the germline V gene (reference sequence). The CDR3 spans 14 residues. V dropped 3 bases and J dropped 4 bases, with 13 bases sitting between them. As DNA, the CDR3 is TGTGCCAGCAGCTCCTTCGACAAGGTCTATGGCTACACCTTC. Its translation: CASSSFDKVYGYTF.

This chain links TRBV12-3 or TRBV12-4 with TRBJ2-2; 13 positions agree with TRBD2. This CDR3 contains 18 residues. Trimming removed 5 bases from V and 8 bases from J; junction bases left unmatched: 14. CDR3 amino acids: CASSGLGGGLAGWGELFF. The DNA for the CDR3 is TGTGCCAGCAGTGGCCTTGGCGGGGGACTAGCGGGATGGGGGGAGCTGTTTTTT.

The CDR3 nucleotides are TGCAGTGCTAGCCCGACCCCAGGGGGCAGCTATGGCTACACCTTC. Its translation: CSASPTPGGSYGYTF. The J gene is TRBJ1-2, the V gene TRBV20-1, with 8 bases fitting TRBD1. CDR3 size: 15 residues. Trimming removed 3 bases from V and 4 bases from J; junction bases left unmatched: 10. The germline V gene encodes CDR1 DFQATT and CDR2 SNEGSKA (reference sequence).

This rearrangement joins TRBV27 to TRBJ1-5; 10 positions match TRBD1. Per the germline V gene, CDR1 is MNHEY and CDR2 is SMNVEV (reference sequence). Trimming at V came to 0 bases and at J to 5 bases, leaving 1 base not matched to a gene. The CDR3 consists of 15 residues. DNA of the CDR3: TGTGCCAGCAGTTTATCGGGGACAGGGGATCAGCCCCAGCATTTT. Its protein product is CASSLSGTGDQPQHF.

The chain uses TRBV7-3 and TRBJ2-7, with 9 bases lining up with TRBD1. The V segment lost 5 bases and the J segment 2 bases; nucleotides outside the gene matches: 7. The CDR3 sequence is 15 residues long. CDR1 SGHTA and CDR2 FQGTGA come from the germline V gene. The CDR3 DNA reads TGTGCCAGCAGCGCCCACGGGACAGGGACCTACGAGCAGTACTTC. Protein: CASSAHGTGTYEQYF.

V gene TRBV7-2 combines with J gene TRBJ2-3; 8 bases map to TRBD2. Trimming at V came to 0 bases and at J to 3 bases, leaving 5 bases not matched to a gene. This CDR3 has 16 amino acids. The germline gives CDR1 SGHTA, CDR2 FQGNSA. For the CDR3, the DNA is TGTGCCAGCAGCTTAGCCAGCCTAGCGGGTACAGATACGCAGTATTTT. Translation: CASSLASLAGTDTQYF.

V and J are TRBV20-1 and TRBJ2-5; weak D call: TRBD1 (6 bases). This CDR3 is built from 14 residues. CDR1 DFQATT and CDR2 SNEGSKA come from the germline V gene (reference sequence). V was clipped by 6 bases and J by 4 bases, with 18 bases between them. The CDR3, as DNA: TGCAGTGCAAATTCGAATACAGGGTTAGAGACCCAGTACTTC. Its protein is CSANSNTGLETQYF.

CDR3 sequence: CASSSQWGTEAFF. DNA for the CDR3: TGTGCCAGCAGCTCGCAATGGGGCACTGAAGCTTTCTTT. The chain links TRBV7-2 to TRBJ1-1; D is unclear. This CDR3 spans 13 amino acids. V lost 4 bases and J lost 4, with 10 bases in between. CDR1 SGHTA and CDR2 FQGNSA come from the germline V gene.

This chain connects TRBV9 to TRBJ2-1, with 8 nucleotides matching TRBD1. CDR3 size: 15 residues. CDR1 is SGDLS and CDR2 is YYNGEE in the germline V gene. J gave up 5 bases and V 4 bases, and 8 bases lay outside the gene matches. Here the CDR3 DNA reads TGTGCCAGCAGCCCCTGGGGACAGGAAGACAATGAGCAGTTCTTC. It is translated as CASSPWGQEDNEQFF.

This clonotype was recorded a few times. The chain joins TRBV21-1 to TRBJ1-1; TRBD1 is the table's D call and was not checked against the DNA. TRBV21-1 is a pseudogene. This CDR3 has 16 amino acids. The CDR3 here is CASSLTGQGPHTEAFF. The CDR3 nucleotides read TGTGCCAGCAGCCTCACGGGACAGGGTCCCCACACTGAAGCTTTCTTT.

This clonotype was counted a few times. The CDR3 DNA reads TGCAGTGCTAGGATGCCGGGGAGGACATTCTACAATGAGCAGTTCTTC. Residues: CSARMPGRTFYNEQFF. The chain is built from TRBV20-1 and TRBJ2-1; possibly TRBD2 for D (6 bases). The CDR3 is made up of 16 amino acids. In germline, CDR1 is DFQATT, CDR2 SNEGSKA (reference sequence). V was trimmed by 3 bases and J by 3 bases, leaving 18 bases between them.

This clonotype was seen ten or more times. The rearrangement uses TRBV20-1 and TRBJ2-1; D is uncertain. Germline CDR1 is DFQATT and CDR2 is SNEGSKA (reference sequence). CDR3 length equals 13 residues. V lost 5 bases and J 6 bases, leaving 14 bases between the germline ends. The CDR3 nucleotides read TGCAGTGCTCTGCGACCACGTATCAATGAGCAGTTCTTC. It translates to CSALRPRINEQFF.

In its sample, this clonotype was seen a few times. The CDR3 spells CASSSPPDRLKQYF. The CDR3 nucleotides are TGTGCCAGCAGCTCTCCCCCCGACAGGTTGAAGCAGTACTTC. The chain recombines TRBV11-2 with TRBJ2-7; a possible D gene is TRBD1 (6 bases). Germline CDR1 is SGHAT and CDR2 is FQNNGV. Trimming shortened V by 4 bases and J by 8 bases, and 18 bases separated the two germline ends. The CDR3 length is 14 residues.

The chain carries TRBV4-1 and TRBJ1-2; TRBD1 matches 12 bases. Germline V CDR1 and CDR2: MGHRA, YSYEKL. The CDR3 loop spans 14 amino acids. Trimming removed 2 bases from V and 8 bases from J; junction bases left unmatched: 3. The CDR3 bases are TGCGCCAGCAGCCAATGGGACAGGGGGCAGGGCTACACCTTC. Translating gives CASSQWDRGQGYTF.

CDR3 protein: CASQNWGRGGTEAFF. CDR3 sequence (DNA): TGTGCCAGCCAAAACTGGGGCCGGGGGGGCACTGAAGCTTTCTTT. The chain has TRBV6-1 and TRBJ1-1, with D perhaps matching TRBD1 (5 bases). The CDR3 extends over 15 amino acids. Per germline, CDR1 MNHNS and CDR2 SASEGT. Between the trimmed V and J ends, which lost 8 bases and 4 bases, there was a span of 20 bases.